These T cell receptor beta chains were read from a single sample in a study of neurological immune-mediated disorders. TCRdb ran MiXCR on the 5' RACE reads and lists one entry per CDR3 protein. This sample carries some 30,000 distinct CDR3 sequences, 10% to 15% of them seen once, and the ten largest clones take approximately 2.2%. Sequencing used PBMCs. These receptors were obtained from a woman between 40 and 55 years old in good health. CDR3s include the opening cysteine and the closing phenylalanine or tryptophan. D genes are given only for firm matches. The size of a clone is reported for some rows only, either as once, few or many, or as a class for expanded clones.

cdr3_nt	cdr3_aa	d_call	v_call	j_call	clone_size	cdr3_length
TGCGCCAGCAGCTTAGAAGCCTCTGGGGCCAACGTCCTGACTTTC	CASSLEASGANVLTF	.	TRBV5-1	TRBJ2-6	many	15
TGTGCCAGCAGTCTTAACCGGGACAGCGAGCAGTACTTC	CASSLNRDSEQYF	TRBD1	TRBV9	TRBJ2-7	many	13
TGCGCCAGCAGCTTGTTGGGAGCGGGCTATGGCTACACCTTC	CASSLLGAGYGYTF	.	TRBV5-1	TRBJ1-2	many	14
TGCAGTGCTAGTATGGGACTAGCTTCTGAGCAGTTCTTC	CSASMGLASEQFF	TRBD2	TRBV20-1	TRBJ2-1	.	13
TGCAGCGTTGACCAGGGGGTCCTAGGGACTTTCTTT	CSVDQGVLGTFF	TRBD1	TRBV29-1	TRBJ1-1	.	12
TGTGCCAGCAGCTTAGTACAGACTTATGAAAAACTGTTTTTT	CASSLVQTYEKLFF	.	TRBV7-9	TRBJ1-4	many	14
TGTGCCAGCAGTTACACGGAGTTTGCGGATACGCAGTATTTT	CASSYTEFADTQYF	.	TRBV6-6	TRBJ2-3	medium-sized	14
TGTGCCAGCAGTTTCGGCACTGAAGCTTTCTTT	CASSFGTEAFF	.	TRBV12-3/TRBV12-4	TRBJ1-1	medium-sized	11
TGCGCCAGCAGCGAACAGGGGGCTGAGGGTAACACTGAAGCTTTCTTT	CASSEQGAEGNTEAFF	TRBD1	TRBV10-1	TRBJ1-1	.	16
TGCGCCAGCAGCCAAGACAGGGGGCGCGAGAATGAGCAGTTCTTC	CASSQDRGRENEQFF	TRBD1	TRBV5-1	TRBJ2-1	.	15
TGTGCTAGTGGTACTTGGGGGGGCGCAAAAATCAATCAGCCCCAGCATTTT	CASGTWGGAKINQPQHF	.	TRBV12-5	TRBJ1-5	.	17
TGTGCCAGCAAAAGGGGAGACAGCTATAATTCACCCCTCCACTTT	CASKRGDSYNSPLHF	.	TRBV27	TRBJ1-6	many	15
TGTGCCAGCAGCGTAGGGCCGGGAACGAGCAATCAGCCCCAGCATTTT	CASSVGPGTSNQPQHF	.	TRBV9	TRBJ1-5	many	16
TGTGCCACGCAGGACGCCGTGAGGGAGACCCAGTACTTC	CATQDAVRETQYF	.	TRBV24-1	TRBJ2-5	many	13
TGTGCCAGCAGCACCGGGACCGCGGGCGGATATGAGCAGTTCTTC	CASSTGTAGGYEQFF	.	TRBV11-1	TRBJ2-1	many	15
TGTGCCAGCAGCCATGGCACGAACACTGAAGCTTTCTTT	CASSHGTNTEAFF	.	TRBV4-2	TRBJ1-1	many	13
TGTGCCAGCAGTTACTCCGGGCAGAGGAATCAGCCCCAGCATTTT	CASSYSGQRNQPQHF	.	TRBV6-5	TRBJ1-5	many	15
TGCGCCAGCAGCTTGGTGAGGGGGGGGACAGGGTACATGAACACTGAAGCTTTCTTT	CASSLVRGGTGYMNTEAFF	TRBD1	TRBV5-1	TRBJ1-1	.	19
TGTGCCAGCAGCCCACGGACAGATGAAAAACTGTTTTTT	CASSPRTDEKLFF	.	TRBV14	TRBJ1-4	many	13
TGTGCCACCAGGGCAACACAGAACACTGAAGCTTTCTTT	CATRATQNTEAFF	.	TRBV24-1	TRBJ1-1	many	13
TGTGCCAGCAGCTCCCCCGTTAGCGACGGGCCCTCCTACGAGCAGTACTTC	CASSSPVSDGPSYEQYF	.	TRBV7-9	TRBJ2-7	many	17
TGCAGTGCTAGTCAGGGGGCGCTTACCGAGGAGAACATTCAGTACTTC	CSASQGALTEENIQYF	TRBD1	TRBV20-1	TRBJ2-4	many	16
TGCAGTGCTAGTCCCCAGGGAAGGTACACTGAAGCTTTCTTT	CSASPQGRYTEAFF	.	TRBV20-1	TRBJ1-1	many	14
TGCGCCAGCAGCCAAGTAGGCGGGACTAGCGGGGGACCGAACACCGGGGAGCTGTTTTTT	CASSQVGGTSGGPNTGELFF	TRBD2	TRBV4-3	TRBJ2-2	many	20
TGCAGTGCCCCTCGGGGAGGGGACGAGCAGTACTTC	CSAPRGGDEQYF	TRBD2	TRBV20-1	TRBJ2-7	.	12
TGTGCCAGCAGTGTCAGATACACCGGGGAGCTGTTTTTT	CASSVRYTGELFF	.	TRBV27	TRBJ2-2	many	13
TGTGCCATCAGTGAGTCTGGGACTCAGAACGCTGAAGCTTTCTTT	CAISESGTQNAEAFF	.	TRBV10-3	TRBJ1-1	many	15
TGTGCCAGCTCACCCGAGTTCGATCAGCCCCAGCATTTT	CASSPEFDQPQHF	.	TRBV18	TRBJ1-5	.	13
TGCAGTGCTAGTCCCGAGGGGGTATCAAGGGTGGGCAATGAGCAGTTCTTC	CSASPEGVSRVGNEQFF	.	TRBV20-1	TRBJ2-1	many	17
TGTGCCAGCAGGAACAGACAGGGGGCGAGCAATCAGCCCCAGCATTTT	CASRNRQGASNQPQHF	TRBD1	TRBV6-2/TRBV6-3	TRBJ1-5	many	16
TGTGCCAGCAGCTTCTACAGGGGGCAAAATCAGCCCCAGCATTTT	CASSFYRGQNQPQHF	TRBD1	TRBV7-2	TRBJ1-5	.	15
TGCAGTGCTAGACCCGGGGGGGGCGCCGACTATGGCTACACCTTC	CSARPGGGADYGYTF	.	TRBV20-1	TRBJ1-2	many	15
TGCAGTGCTAGAGACCCCCTGAGGCCCGGGGAGCTGTTTTTT	CSARDPLRPGELFF	.	TRBV20-1	TRBJ2-2	medium-sized	14
TGCAGCGTTGTCAGAACTGAAGCTTTCTTT	CSVVRTEAFF	.	TRBV29-1	TRBJ1-1	few	10
TGCAGTGCTAGAGGGGGGGGAAGGGAGACCCAGTACTTC	CSARGGGRETQYF	TRBD2	TRBV20-1	TRBJ2-5	few	13
TGTGCCACCAGTGATCGAGGGGCTCGGGGTGAGACCCAGTACTTC	CATSDRGARGETQYF	.	TRBV24-1	TRBJ2-5	many	15
TGCAGTGCTAGAGGTGGGGCAGGATCGGACACTGAAGCTTTCTTT	CSARGGAGSDTEAFF	.	TRBV20-1	TRBJ1-1	many	15
TGCGCCAGCAGCTCCCGACTAGCGGAGTACGAGCAGTACTTC	CASSSRLAEYEQYF	TRBD2	TRBV5-1	TRBJ2-7	medium-sized	14
TGCGCCAGCAGCCAAGACCCCGGCCCGGATCAGCCCCAGCATTTT	CASSQDPGPDQPQHF	.	TRBV4-3	TRBJ1-5	medium-sized	15
TGCAGTGCTCTTCCACTAGACGAGCAGTTCTTC	CSALPLDEQFF	.	TRBV20-1	TRBJ2-1	many	11
TGTGCCAGCAGTTTCGGGGGGTCCCACGAGCAGTACTTC	CASSFGGSHEQYF	TRBD2	TRBV27	TRBJ2-7	many	13
TGTGCCAGCAGCTTCGCCAGTTCACCCCTCCACTTT	CASSFASSPLHF	.	TRBV7-2	TRBJ1-6	many	12